Included here is one T cell receptor beta chain sequence, with context. As originally analysed: Reference gene primer amplification in the assay estimated nucleated cell counts. Produced via immunoSEQ multiplex PCR; TCRdb's table is partial and in-frame only. That table is the source of V, J and clone size, and D and trimming were worked out from the DNA. The sample records tens of thousands of clones, 86% being singletons. The CDR3 totals 15 residues. The germline CDR1 and CDR2 sequences are WNHNN and SYGVQD (reference sequence). V was clipped by 4 bases and J by 4 bases; unmatched bases: 4. The sample comes from a study of blood T cell repertoires in COVID-19. Background on the study: Acute and convalescent COVID-19 samples came from the United States, Italy and Spain. PBMCs, B-cell-depleted T cells, or T cells were the source of the cDNA or gDNA that made up the material.

The sequencing input was peripheral blood. The rearrangement uses TRBV10-1 and TRBJ1-2, with TRBD1 matching 12 bases. The origin of this receptor is a woman older than 75 in a cohort sampled during active or convalescent COVID-19. The CDR3 reads CASSAGTGGSYGYTF. CDR3 coding DNA: TGCGCCAGCAGTGCTGGGACAGGGGGCTCCTATGGCTACACCTTC.